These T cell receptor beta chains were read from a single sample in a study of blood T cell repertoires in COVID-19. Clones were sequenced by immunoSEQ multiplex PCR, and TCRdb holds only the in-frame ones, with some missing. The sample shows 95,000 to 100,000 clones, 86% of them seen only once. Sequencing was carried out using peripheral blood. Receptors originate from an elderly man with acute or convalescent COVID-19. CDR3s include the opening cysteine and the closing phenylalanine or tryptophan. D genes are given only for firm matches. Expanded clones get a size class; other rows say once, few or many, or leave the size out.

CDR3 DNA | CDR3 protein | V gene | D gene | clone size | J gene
TGTGCCAGCAGCTTATCCCCCTGGGGACAGGAGGAAAAACTGTTTTTT | CASSLSPWGQEEKLFF | TRBV7-6 | TRBD1 | - | TRBJ1-4
TGTGCCAGCAGGGAGGCTTGGGACATTAACTATGGCTACACCTTC | CASREAWDINYGYTF | TRBV6-5 | - | few | TRBJ1-2
TGTGCCAGCAGTTACCTGGCAGGGGGCCTGGGGAACACTGAAGCTTTCTTT | CASSYLAGGLGNTEAFF | TRBV6-2/TRBV6-3 | TRBD1 | once | TRBJ1-1
TGTGCCAGCAGCAGGGGTTGGAGCAATCAGCCCCAGCATTTT | CASSRGWSNQPQHF | TRBV6-5 | - | - | TRBJ1-5
TGTGCCAGTAGTATAGGAATAGACAGGGCCGGCACCGGGGAGCTGTTTTTT | CASSIGIDRAGTGELFF | TRBV19 | TRBD1 | few | TRBJ2-2
TGTGCCAGCTCACCACAGGGAGTAAGCAATCAGCCCCAGCATTTT | CASSPQGVSNQPQHF | TRBV18 | - | - | TRBJ1-5
TGTGCCAGCAGCTTCACAGGAGACTCCTACAATGAGCAGTTCTTC | CASSFTGDSYNEQFF | TRBV7-2 | - | - | TRBJ2-1
TGTGCCAGCAGCCTTACCGGACAGTTCCAGACCCAGTACTTC | CASSLTGQFQTQYF | TRBV7-9 | - | - | TRBJ2-5
TGTGCCAGCAGCTTAGGACTCCAAGTTACCTACGAGCAGTACTTC | CASSLGLQVTYEQYF | TRBV5-5 | - | - | TRBJ2-7
TGTGCCATCAGTGATACCTACACGGACAGGGGGAACTATGGCTACACCTTC | CAISDTYTDRGNYGYTF | TRBV10-3 | TRBD1 | - | TRBJ1-2
TGTGCCAGCAGTTTACAGGGAAGTATCTATGGCTACACCTTC | CASSLQGSIYGYTF | TRBV28 | - | - | TRBJ1-2
TGCGCCAGCAGCCCCACGGGTGATTCTCGCTCTGGAAACACCATATATTTT | CASSPTGDSRSGNTIYF | TRBV5-1 | - | - | TRBJ1-3
TGTGCCAGCAGCGCGGGACAGGCAGGTGGTGGCACTGAAGCTTTCTTT | CASSAGQAGGGTEAFF | TRBV7-6 | TRBD1 | - | TRBJ1-1
TGCAGCGTACTGACAGGCGATTCCTACGAGCAGTACTTC | CSVLTGDSYEQYF | TRBV29-1 | - | - | TRBJ2-7
TGTGCCAGCAGCCCGACAGGGGGCAATCAGCCCCAGCATTTT | CASSPTGGNQPQHF | TRBV7-2 | TRBD1 | few | TRBJ1-5
TGTGCCAGTAGTATTCTGACAGGGTGGAACTATGGCTACACCTTC | CASSILTGWNYGYTF | TRBV19 | TRBD1 | - | TRBJ1-2
TGTGCCAGCAGCTCGGACAGCTTCAATGAGCAGTTCTTC | CASSSDSFNEQFF | TRBV7-8 | - | - | TRBJ2-1
TGCGCCAGCAGTGCGGGCCTTGAGGGCAGGGGATTTAATGAAAAACTGTTTTTT | CASSAGLEGRGFNEKLFF | TRBV10-1 | - | - | TRBJ1-4
TGTGCCAGCAGCTTGGACCTGGGGGCCGAGCAGTACTTC | CASSLDLGAEQYF | TRBV5-4 | - | - | TRBJ2-7
TGCGCCAGCAGCTTGGACGCGGGGGAGAGTTACGAGCAGTACTTC | CASSLDAGESYEQYF | TRBV5-1 | TRBD2 | - | TRBJ2-7
TGTGCCACCAGTGATCGGACTAGCGGGAGTATCGGGGAGCTGTTTTTT | CATSDRTSGSIGELFF | TRBV24-1 | TRBD2 | few | TRBJ2-2
TGCAGCGCTCTGACAGTAACCCTCTACAATGAGCAGTTCTTC | CSALTVTLYNEQFF | TRBV29-1 | - | - | TRBJ2-1
TGTGCCACCAGTGACATGGACAGGGTCTATGGCTACACCTTC | CATSDMDRVYGYTF | TRBV24-1 | TRBD1 | - | TRBJ1-2
TGTGCCAGCAGCCAAGAGTTGTCTAGCGGGAGGGCCTACGAGCAGTACTTC | CASSQELSSGRAYEQYF | TRBV4-2 | TRBD2 | few | TRBJ2-7
TGTGCCAGCAGCCAAGATTGGACAGTCAATCAGCCCCAGCATTTT | CASSQDWTVNQPQHF | TRBV3-1/TRBV3-2 | - | - | TRBJ1-5
TGCAGCATAACAGGGGGAGCCTATGGCTACACCTTC | CSITGGAYGYTF | TRBV29-1 | TRBD1 | - | TRBJ1-2
TGTGCCAGCAGTGACTCCGGCGGGTATGGCTACACCTTC | CASSDSGGYGYTF | TRBV6-4 | - | - | TRBJ1-2
TGTGCCAGCAGGAGAAACACCGGGGAGCTGTTTTTT | CASRRNTGELFF | TRBV12-3/TRBV12-4 | - | - | TRBJ2-2
TGCAGCGTTGGGGGACAGGATAACTATGGCTACACCTTC | CSVGGQDNYGYTF | TRBV29-1 | TRBD1 | - | TRBJ1-2
TGCAGCGCCACGACAGGGCCCTACGAGCAGTACTTC | CSATTGPYEQYF | TRBV29-1 | TRBD1 | - | TRBJ2-7
TGTGCCAGCAGCTTAGGCGCGGGGGCCCTTGAAAAACTGTTTTTT | CASSLGAGALEKLFF | TRBV7-2 | - | - | TRBJ1-4
TGTGCCAGCAGCTTAGCGGGGAGGGGCGCGTCGACGACAGATACGCAGTATTTT | CASSLAGRGASTTDTQYF | TRBV11-1 | TRBD2 | - | TRBJ2-3
TGCAGTGCTAGTTCACTAGCGGGAGGGAGCCATGAGCAGTTCTTC | CSASSLAGGSHEQFF | TRBV20-1 | TRBD2 | - | TRBJ2-1
TGTGCCAGTAAGAGCAGGGGAGGGCACAATCAGCCCCAGCATTTT | CASKSRGGHNQPQHF | TRBV19 | - | - | TRBJ1-5
TGTGCCTGGAGTCTCCTCTACACCGGGGAGCTGTTTTTT | CAWSLLYTGELFF | TRBV30 | - | - | TRBJ2-2
TGTGCCAGCAGACAGGGCCCAAGCCCCCTCTACAATGAGCAGTTCTTC | CASRQGPSPLYNEQFF | TRBV2 | - | - | TRBJ2-1
TGTGCCAGCAGCTACGGGACTAGCCCTAGGTCAGATACGCAGTATTTT | CASSYGTSPRSDTQYF | TRBV7-2 | TRBD2 | - | TRBJ2-3